The sequence of this T cell receptor (beta chain) was determined in a study of human T cells and chemical hapten exposure. Study findings and constraints: Significantly greater numbers of large CDR3 similarity clusters came from expanded TCRs than from controls.

The time point: pre-sensitization, week 0. Regarding treatment: therapeutic diphenylcyclopropenone sensitization with weekly scalp DPC. Researchers sampled blood before each patch test went on. Trimming shortened V by 2 bases and J by 10 bases, and 9 bases separated the two germline ends. CDR1 MDHEN and CDR2 SYDVKM come from the germline V gene. The CDR3 loop spans 12 amino acids. In the authors' workflow: Sample TCR totals centred on a median of about 100,000, ranging about 23,224 to 690,600. In TCRdb, the RACE reads were re-called with MiXCR into one record per CDR3 protein. These V and J calls rely on TCRdb rather than the paper's analysis. This table has more than 150,000 distinct CDR3 sequences, roughly 30% appearing once. This clonotype was seen a few times. Antigen specificity is unknown.

The chain has TRBV28 and TRBJ2-1; possibly TRBD1 for D (6 bases). This material consisted of whole blood, taken in connection with sensitization to the hapten diphenylcyclopropenone (DPC). The receptor's source is a woman in her thirties with alopecia areata. Some clones in this sample may be carry-over from other donors' samples. CDR3 nucleotides: TGTGCCAGCAGTTTAAACCAGGGGGAGCAGTTCTTC. Its translation: CASSLNQGEQFF.